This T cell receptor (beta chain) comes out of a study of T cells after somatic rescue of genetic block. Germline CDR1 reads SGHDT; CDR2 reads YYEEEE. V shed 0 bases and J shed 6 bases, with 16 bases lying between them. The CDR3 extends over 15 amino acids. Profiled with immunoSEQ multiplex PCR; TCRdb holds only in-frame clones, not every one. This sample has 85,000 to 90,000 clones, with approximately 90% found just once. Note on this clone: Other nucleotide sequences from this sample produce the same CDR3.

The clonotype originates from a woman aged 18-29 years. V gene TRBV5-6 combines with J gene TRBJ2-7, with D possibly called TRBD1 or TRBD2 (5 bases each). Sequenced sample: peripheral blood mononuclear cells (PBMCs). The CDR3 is CASSLGGARVREQYF. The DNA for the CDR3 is TGTGCCAGCAGCTTGGGAGGGGCCAGGGTTCGCGAGCAGTACTTC.